This T cell receptor (beta chain) was identified during a study of blood T cell repertoires in COVID-19. Study overall: The United States, Italy and Spain supplied acute and convalescent COVID-19 samples. Nucleic acid was either cDNA or gDNA, and it came from T cells, B-cell-depleted T cells, or PBMCs.

As processed by the authors: Reference gene primer amplification gave estimated nucleated cell counts. Profiling relied on immunoSEQ multiplex PCR, and the TCRdb table lists in-frame clones only, not all of them. V and J calls and clone size are as listed in that table; D and trimming were resolved from the DNA. Counted here are roughly 230,000 clones, roughly four fifths occurring once; the ten biggest clones make up just under 7.5%. CDR3 length: 16 residues. CDR1 and CDR2 (germline): MNHNS, SASEGT. Trimming took 2 bases from V and 0 from J, leaving 11 bases between them. V is TRBV6-1 and J is TRBJ1-5; no definite D call. Sequencing was performed on peripheral blood. This sequence originates from a woman aged 45-65 years with acute or convalescent COVID-19. The CDR3 is CASSELYFSSNQPQHF. CDR3 DNA sequence: TGTGCCAGCAGTGAACTCTACTTCTCTAGCAATCAGCCCCAGCATTTT.